A selection of T cell receptor beta chains follows, all from one sample in a study of blood T cell repertoires in COVID-19. Generated by immunoSEQ multiplex PCR, the TCRdb table keeps only in-frame clones and is missing some. The sample holds about 480,000 clones; approximately 90% are singletons and the top ten take roughly 1.8%. The sequencing sample was made of PBMCs or T cells enriched from blood (not recorded which). The receptors here all came from a woman younger than 35 with acute COVID-19. Each CDR3 is given with its conserved first and last residue. The order of the fields is CDR3 protein, D gene, clone size, V gene, CDR3 length. A D gene is named only where the DNA matches it firmly. Some rows have no size entry. The others give once, few or many, or a class for an expanded clone.

CDR3 protein: CASSTGSGHEQYF; D gene: NA; clone size: NA; V gene: TRBV4-3; CDR3 length: 13
CDR3 protein: CASSIARDSPNEKLFF; D gene: TRBD1; clone size: NA; V gene: TRBV19; CDR3 length: 16
CDR3 protein: CASSPRGQGKYEQYF; D gene: TRBD1; clone size: NA; V gene: TRBV9; CDR3 length: 15
CDR3 protein: CASSIGRVGYGYTF; D gene: NA; clone size: NA; V gene: TRBV19; CDR3 length: 14
CDR3 protein: CASSYGLGISGANVLTF; D gene: NA; clone size: NA; V gene: TRBV6-2/TRBV6-3; CDR3 length: 17
CDR3 protein: CAIGASGRGGELFF; D gene: TRBD2; clone size: NA; V gene: TRBV10-3; CDR3 length: 14
CDR3 protein: CASSVPGQGSEQYF; D gene: TRBD1; clone size: NA; V gene: TRBV9; CDR3 length: 14
CDR3 protein: CASSKTGGTEAFF; D gene: TRBD1; clone size: NA; V gene: TRBV19; CDR3 length: 13
CDR3 protein: CASSGNRGGVKNIQYF; D gene: TRBD2; clone size: many; V gene: TRBV7-9; CDR3 length: 16
CDR3 protein: CASSLAGTSGKYEQYF; D gene: TRBD2; clone size: NA; V gene: TRBV5-4; CDR3 length: 16
CDR3 protein: CASSLVGQIGSPLHF; D gene: TRBD1; clone size: once; V gene: TRBV7-2; CDR3 length: 15
CDR3 protein: CATSDRGYEQYF; D gene: NA; clone size: NA; V gene: TRBV24-1; CDR3 length: 12
CDR3 protein: CASSLGGGYGYTF; D gene: NA; clone size: NA; V gene: TRBV12-3/TRBV12-4; CDR3 length: 13
CDR3 protein: CASRPTTSGSYEQYF; D gene: TRBD2; clone size: NA; V gene: TRBV4-3; CDR3 length: 15
CDR3 protein: CASSEDRGYSNQPQHF; D gene: TRBD1; clone size: NA; V gene: TRBV10-2; CDR3 length: 16
CDR3 protein: CASSVLHVNQPQHF; D gene: NA; clone size: NA; V gene: TRBV2; CDR3 length: 14
CDR3 protein: CASSLHETGGEIPAFF; D gene: TRBD1; clone size: few; V gene: TRBV27; CDR3 length: 16
CDR3 protein: CAGGRQETQYF; D gene: NA; clone size: NA; V gene: TRBV2; CDR3 length: 11
CDR3 protein: CASLGASRPYEQYF; D gene: NA; clone size: NA; V gene: TRBV6-6; CDR3 length: 14
CDR3 protein: CASSPWDRELSEQFF; D gene: TRBD1; clone size: NA; V gene: TRBV7-6; CDR3 length: 15
CDR3 protein: CASSPQWTGSPNYGYTF; D gene: TRBD1; clone size: NA; V gene: TRBV18; CDR3 length: 17
CDR3 protein: CASSAGTGNTIYF; D gene: NA; clone size: NA; V gene: TRBV19; CDR3 length: 13
CDR3 protein: CASSPYRGSEDEKLFF; D gene: TRBD1; clone size: once; V gene: TRBV18; CDR3 length: 16
CDR3 protein: CSASLPTRYGYTF; D gene: NA; clone size: NA; V gene: TRBV20-1; CDR3 length: 13
CDR3 protein: CASSQVRGAQQETQYF; D gene: NA; clone size: NA; V gene: TRBV14; CDR3 length: 16
CDR3 protein: CASSQGLDSAYEQYF; D gene: NA; clone size: once; V gene: TRBV4-3; CDR3 length: 15
CDR3 protein: CASSPPFSGIHTEAFF; D gene: NA; clone size: NA; V gene: TRBV5-4; CDR3 length: 16
CDR3 protein: CASSAGGRWQTQYF; D gene: TRBD2; clone size: NA; V gene: TRBV2; CDR3 length: 14
CDR3 protein: CASSKRTDGSYEQYF; D gene: NA; clone size: NA; V gene: TRBV5-1; CDR3 length: 15
CDR3 protein: CASSKSGLDRNNEQFF; D gene: NA; clone size: NA; V gene: TRBV5-4; CDR3 length: 16
CDR3 protein: CSVGWGHEKLFF; D gene: NA; clone size: NA; V gene: TRBV29-1; CDR3 length: 12
CDR3 protein: CARSPRTGHNTEAFF; D gene: TRBD1; clone size: NA; V gene: TRBV5-3; CDR3 length: 15
CDR3 protein: CARSWPGQANQPQHF; D gene: TRBD1; clone size: NA; V gene: TRBV5-3; CDR3 length: 15
CDR3 protein: CASSATGYEQYF; D gene: NA; clone size: NA; V gene: TRBV7-3; CDR3 length: 12
CDR3 protein: CASSSSTDNEQFF; D gene: NA; clone size: NA; V gene: TRBV10-1; CDR3 length: 13
CDR3 protein: CAISESYSGTDTEAFF; D gene: NA; clone size: NA; V gene: TRBV10-3; CDR3 length: 16
CDR3 protein: CASSIWAGRGSRTEAFF; D gene: NA; clone size: NA; V gene: TRBV19; CDR3 length: 17
CDR3 protein: CASTQRPKDRLIYGYTF; D gene: TRBD1; clone size: NA; V gene: TRBV27; CDR3 length: 17
CDR3 protein: CASSTTGGNGYTF; D gene: NA; clone size: NA; V gene: TRBV19; CDR3 length: 13
CDR3 protein: CASSYGGFGYTF; D gene: NA; clone size: NA; V gene: TRBV6-5; CDR3 length: 12
CDR3 protein: CASSSGVETQYF; D gene: NA; clone size: many; V gene: TRBV7-2; CDR3 length: 12
CDR3 protein: CASSADGTGLYIGELFF; D gene: TRBD1; clone size: NA; V gene: TRBV9; CDR3 length: 17
CDR3 protein: CASSPAGSGGNTIYF; D gene: NA; clone size: NA; V gene: TRBV18; CDR3 length: 15
CDR3 protein: CASSLDRGSGSFAYNEQFF; D gene: TRBD2; clone size: NA; V gene: TRBV11-3; CDR3 length: 19
CDR3 protein: CASSLPTGTEAFF; D gene: NA; clone size: NA; V gene: TRBV5-5; CDR3 length: 13
CDR3 protein: CAIGRANYEQYF; D gene: NA; clone size: NA; V gene: TRBV10-3; CDR3 length: 12
CDR3 protein: CAWSLGTPLHF; D gene: NA; clone size: NA; V gene: TRBV30; CDR3 length: 11
CDR3 protein: CASRAYSRVTDTQYF; D gene: NA; clone size: NA; V gene: TRBV27; CDR3 length: 15
CDR3 protein: CASSHTSSLTDTQYF; D gene: NA; clone size: NA; V gene: TRBV6-4; CDR3 length: 15
CDR3 protein: CASSQAVYEQYF; D gene: NA; clone size: NA; V gene: TRBV3-1/TRBV3-2; CDR3 length: 12
CDR3 protein: CASSREGQPDKKLFF; D gene: TRBD1; clone size: NA; V gene: TRBV7-9; CDR3 length: 15
CDR3 protein: CASSQDADRINTGELFF; D gene: NA; clone size: once; V gene: TRBV4-3; CDR3 length: 17
CDR3 protein: CASSHMGSGRSDTQYF; D gene: TRBD2; clone size: NA; V gene: TRBV3-1/TRBV3-2; CDR3 length: 16